Below are 14 T cell receptor beta chains sequenced from a single sample in a study of cytomegalovirus exposure and HLA in healthy donors. Primers: 60 Vbeta forward and 13 Jbeta reverse. The data were produced by immunoSEQ multiplex PCR, yet TCRdb's version contains in-frame clones alone and is incomplete. This table has around 91,000 clones, about nine tenths appearing once. The sequenced sample was PBMCs. These receptors were obtained from a man aged 30 to 39 in good health and CMV-seropositive.

Only a few counts were recorded for this clone. J is TRBJ2-7 and V is TRBV6-5, with D perhaps TRBD1 (5 bases). This CDR3 is 14 amino acids long. V dropped 2 bases and J dropped 2 bases, with 10 bases sitting between them. CDR1 is MNHEY and CDR2 is SVGAGI in the germline V gene. Here the CDR3 reads CASSYGVGAYEQYF. As DNA, the CDR3 is TGTGCCAGCAGTTACGGGGTAGGGGCCTACGAGCAGTACTTC.

The count of this clone is one. This chain joins TRBV6-4 and TRBJ1-3; TRBD1 agrees at 9 bases. The trim removed 4 bases at V and 4 bases at J, leaving 14 bases unmatched. The CDR3 loop spans 18 amino acids. Germline V gene sequence: CDR1 MRHNA, CDR2 SNTAGT. Here the CDR3 reads CASSGGTGTKRRGNTIYF. The CDR3 DNA reads TGTGCCAGCAGTGGGGGGACAGGGACTAAGAGAAGGGGAAACACCATATATTTT.

CDR3 bases: TGTGCCAGCCAGACAGGGAATCAGCCCCAGCATTTT. This sequence encodes CASQTGNQPQHF. The V gene is TRBV27, the J gene TRBJ1-5; 7 bases are a match to TRBD1. The J segment lost 4 bases and the V segment lost 8 bases, leaving 2 bases of the junction unmatched. The length of the CDR3 is 12 residues. Germline CDR1 MNHEY, CDR2 SMNVEV (reference sequence).

This rearrangement joins TRBV7-8 to TRBJ1-2; D gene ambiguous. Per the germline V gene, CDR1 is SGHVS and CDR2 is FQNEAQ. This CDR3 region has 15 residues. V was pared by 1 base and J by 4 bases, with 13 bases between. CDR3 protein: CASSLVPYGGYGYTF. As DNA, the CDR3 is TGTGCCAGCAGCTTAGTCCCCTACGGAGGCTATGGCTACACCTTC. The complete variable domain, with remaining parts taken from reference TRBV7-8 and TRBJ1-2, reads GAGVSQSPRYKVAKRGQDVALRCDPISGHVSLFWYQQALGQGPEFLTYFQNEAQLDKSGLPSDRFFAERPEGSVSTLKIQRTQQEDSAVYLCASSLVPYGGYGYTFGSGTRLTVV.

This clone was picked up one time. The genes are TRBV9 and TRBJ1-2; tentatively, D is TRBD1 (6 bases). The CDR3 runs to 15 residues. The V end was cut by 4 bases, the J end by 2 bases, with 15 bases between. Germline V lookup: CDR1 SGDLS, CDR2 YYNGEE. CDR3 nucleotide sequence: TGTGCCAGCAGCACCTCCACAGGGATGAACTATGGCTACACCTTC. Amino acid sequence: CASSTSTGMNYGYTF.

As DNA, the CDR3 is TGTGCCAGCGGGGAGCCGGGGACGGGAGGTGAAAAACTGTTTTTT. Protein product: CASGEPGTGGEKLFF. This rearrangement joins TRBV2 to TRBJ1-4; D is possibly TRBD1 (5 bases). V was trimmed by 8 bases and J by 7 bases, leaving 20 bases between them. The CDR3 is 15 amino acids. Per the germline V gene, CDR1 is SNHLY and CDR2 is FYNNEI.

The chain couples TRBV6-5 to TRBJ2-2; D gene unclear. The germline gives CDR1 MNHEY, CDR2 SVGAGI. The CDR3 sequence is 13 residues long. V gave up 9 bases and J gave up 4 bases, with 12 bases separating them. This chain's CDR3 is CASRTGGTGELFF. Written as DNA, the CDR3 is TGTGCCAGTCGTACGGGTGGCACCGGGGAGCTGTTTTTT.

The CDR3 sequence is CATGFRGRFNEQFF. Here the CDR3 DNA reads TGTGCCACCGGGTTTCGCGGGCGTTTCAATGAGCAGTTCTTC. The V and J genes are TRBV7-2 and TRBJ2-1, with a possible D match to TRBD2 (5 bases). This CDR3 spans 14 amino acids. Trimming left V 10 bases short and J 6 bases short, with 19 bases between. Germline V gives CDR1 SGHTA, CDR2 FQGNSA.

The genes are TRBV5-1 and TRBJ2-3; TRBD2 agrees at 9 bases. This CDR3 contains 15 residues. CDR1 and CDR2 from the germline V gene are SGHRS and YFSETQ. V was clipped by 2 bases and J by 3 bases; unmatched bases: 4. The CDR3 nucleotides are TGCGCCAGCAGCTTCGGCGGGAGGGAGACAGATACGCAGTATTTT. This gives the protein CASSFGGRETDTQYF. Looking up the rest from reference TRBV5-1 and TRBJ2-3 gives the full variable domain: KAGVTQTPRYLIKTRGQQVTLSCSPISGHRSVSWYQQTPGQGLQFLFEYFSETQRNKGNFPGRFSGRQFSNSRSEMNVSTLELGDSALYLCASSFGGRETDTQYFGPGTRLTVL.

A few counts support this clone. J is TRBJ1-5 and V is TRBV23-1, with 11 bases that match TRBD1. TRBV23-1 belongs to the ORF category, with a function that is uncertain. The CDR3 spans 18 residues. V was pared by 6 bases and J by 2 bases, with 12 bases of the junction left unmatched. CDR3 DNA sequence: TGCGCCAGCAGCCGGACAGGGGGCAAAGCACGGGGCAATCAGCCCCAGCATTTT. Encoded protein: CASSRTGGKARGNQPQHF.

The chain is built from TRBV27 and TRBJ1-3; a weak D match, TRBD1 (5 bases). Germline-derived CDR1 and CDR2 are MNHEY and SMNVEV (reference sequence). Deletions cut 2 bases from V and 2 bases from J, with 10 bases between. This CDR3 has 15 residues. CDR3 sequence: CASSLRGGTGNTIYF. In DNA, the CDR3 is TGTGCCAGCAGTTTACGGGGGGGGACTGGAAACACCATATATTTT.

This chain connects TRBV4-2 to TRBJ2-5; D gene uncertain. The V and J ends lost 4 bases and 2 bases respectively, with 11 bases between them. The CDR3 runs 14 residues. Per the germline V gene, CDR1 is LGHNA and CDR2 is YNFKEQ. In DNA form, the CDR3 reads TGTGCCAGCAGCCCTCGGGTCGAACAAGAGACCCAGTACTTC. Residues: CASSPRVEQETQYF.

The rearrangement joins TRBV5-5 to TRBJ1-2; TRBD1 matches at 8 bases. This CDR3 has 14 amino acids. V lost 4 bases to trimming and J lost 4 bases; unmatched junction nucleotides: 6. Germline CDR1 SGHKS, CDR2 YYEKEE (reference sequence). The DNA for the CDR3 is TGTGCCAGCAGCCCGGGACAGGAGGGCTATGGCTACACCTTC. As protein: CASSPGQEGYGYTF. The complete variable domain, with remaining parts taken from reference TRBV5-5 and TRBJ1-2, reads DAGVTQSPTHLIKTRGQQVTLRCSPISGHKSVSWYQQVLGQGPQFIFQYYEKEERGRGNFPDRFSARQFPNYSSELNVNALLLGDSALYLCASSPGQEGYGYTFGSGTRLTVV.

This chain connects TRBV5-1 to TRBJ1-2; the D gene is possibly TRBD1 (6 bases). The CDR3 length is 15 residues. The germline V gene has CDR1 SGHRS and CDR2 YFSETQ. The ends were cut back, 0 bases at V and 7 bases at J, with 16 bases in the middle. This chain's CDR3 is CASSLGGTMDFGYTF. CDR3 DNA sequence: TGCGCCAGCAGCTTGGGGGGGACAATGGACTTTGGCTACACCTTC. Variable domain in full (rest from reference TRBV5-1 and TRBJ1-2): KAGVTQTPRYLIKTRGQQVTLSCSPISGHRSVSWYQQTPGQGLQFLFEYFSETQRNKGNFPGRFSGRQFSNSRSEMNVSTLELGDSALYLCASSLGGTMDFGYTFGSGTRLTVV.